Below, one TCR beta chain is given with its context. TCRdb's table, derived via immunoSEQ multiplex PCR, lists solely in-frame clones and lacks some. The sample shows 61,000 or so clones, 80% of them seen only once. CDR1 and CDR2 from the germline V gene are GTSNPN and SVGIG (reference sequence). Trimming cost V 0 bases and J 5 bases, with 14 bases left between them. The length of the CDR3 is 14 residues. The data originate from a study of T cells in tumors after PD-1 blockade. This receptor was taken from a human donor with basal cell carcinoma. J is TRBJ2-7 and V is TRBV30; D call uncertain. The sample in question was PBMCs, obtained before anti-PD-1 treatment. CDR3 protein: CAWSVGLIGNEQYF. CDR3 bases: TGTGCCTGGAGTGTAGGGCTTATTGGCAACGAGCAGTACTTC.